The clone carrying this T cell receptor (beta chain) was seen more than once but under ten times. In the sort, naive CD8 T cells were defined as CD8+CD4-CCR7+CD45RA+. The data are from a study of molecular identifiers for immune sequencing clone quantification. TCRdb re-analysed the PCR reads in MiXCR, keeping a single row per CDR3 protein. The sample records about half a million distinct CDR3 sequences, about 25% being singletons. Trimming shortened V by 6 bases and J by 3 bases, and 9 bases separated the two germline ends. The CDR3 is made up of 11 amino acids. Looked up from germline, CDR1 is SQVTM and CDR2 is ANQGSEA.

The chain combines TRBV29-1 with TRBJ2-7; unclear D gene. The TCR comes from a human donor in good health. Some libraries in this study had Jurkat cell RNA spiked in. The source material was naive CD8+ T cells from blood, with Jurkat cell RNA spiked in. Subset defined: FACS-sorted CD8+CD4-CCR7+CD45RA+ naive T cells. The CDR3: CSVQELYEQYF. DNA of the CDR3: TGCAGCGTGCAAGAACTCTACGAGCAGTACTTC.